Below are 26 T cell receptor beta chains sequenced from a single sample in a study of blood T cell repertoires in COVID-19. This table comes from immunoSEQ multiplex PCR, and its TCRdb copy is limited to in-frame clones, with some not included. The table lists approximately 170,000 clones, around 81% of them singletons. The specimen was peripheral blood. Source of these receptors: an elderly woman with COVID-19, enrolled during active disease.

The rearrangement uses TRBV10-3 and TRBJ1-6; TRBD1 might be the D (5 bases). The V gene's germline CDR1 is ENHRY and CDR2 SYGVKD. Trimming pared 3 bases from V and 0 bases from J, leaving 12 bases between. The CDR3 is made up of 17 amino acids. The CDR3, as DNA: TGTGCCATCAGTGAAGCCCGGGGGGGCTCCTATAATTCACCCCTCCACTTT. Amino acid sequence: CAISEARGGSYNSPLHF.

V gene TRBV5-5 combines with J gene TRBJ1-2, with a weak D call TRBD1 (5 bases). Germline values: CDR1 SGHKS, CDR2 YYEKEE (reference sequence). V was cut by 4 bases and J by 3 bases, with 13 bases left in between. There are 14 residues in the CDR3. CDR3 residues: CASSPLVGHYGYTF. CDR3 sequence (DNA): TGTGCCAGCAGCCCCCTTGTGGGGCACTATGGCTACACCTTC. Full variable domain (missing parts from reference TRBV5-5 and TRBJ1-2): DAGVTQSPTHLIKTRGQQVTLRCSPISGHKSVSWYQQVLGQGPQFIFQYYEKEERGRGNFPDRFSARQFPNYSSELNVNALLLGDSALYLCASSPLVGHYGYTFGSGTRLTVV.

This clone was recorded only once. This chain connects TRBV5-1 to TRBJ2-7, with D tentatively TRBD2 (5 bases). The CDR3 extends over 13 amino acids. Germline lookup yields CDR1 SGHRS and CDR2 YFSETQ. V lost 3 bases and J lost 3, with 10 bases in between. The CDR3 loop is CASSSGTNYEQYF. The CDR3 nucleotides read TGCGCCAGCAGCTCGGGAACAAACTACGAGCAGTACTTC.

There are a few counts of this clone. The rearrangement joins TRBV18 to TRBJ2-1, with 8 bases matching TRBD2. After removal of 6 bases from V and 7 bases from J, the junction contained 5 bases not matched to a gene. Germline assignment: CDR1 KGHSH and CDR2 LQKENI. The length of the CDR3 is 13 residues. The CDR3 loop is CASSHGTSNEQFF. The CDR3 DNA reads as TGTGCCAGCTCCCATGGGACTAGTAATGAGCAGTTCTTC. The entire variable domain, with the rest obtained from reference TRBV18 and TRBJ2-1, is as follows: NAGVMQNPRHLVRRRGQEARLRCSPMKGHSHVYWYRQLPEEGLKFMVYLQKENIIDESGMPKERFSAEFPKEGPSILRIQQVVRGDSAAYFCASSHGTSNEQFFGPGTRLTVL.

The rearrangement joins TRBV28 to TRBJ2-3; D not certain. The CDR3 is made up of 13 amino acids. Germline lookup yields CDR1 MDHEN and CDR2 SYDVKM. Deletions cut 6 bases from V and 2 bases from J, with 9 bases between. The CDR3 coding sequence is TGTGCCAGCAGCCCCAGTTCCACAGATACGCAGTATTTT. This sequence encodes CASSPSSTDTQYF. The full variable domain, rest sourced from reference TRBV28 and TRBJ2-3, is DVKVTQSSRYLVKRTGEKVFLECVQDMDHENMFWYRQDPGLGLRLIYFSYDVKMKEKGDIPEGYSVSREKKERFSLILESASTNQTSMYLCASSPSSTDTQYFGPGTRLTVL.

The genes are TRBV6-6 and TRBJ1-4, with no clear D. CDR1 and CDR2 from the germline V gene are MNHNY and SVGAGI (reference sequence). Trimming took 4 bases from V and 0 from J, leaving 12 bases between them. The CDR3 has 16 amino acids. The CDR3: CASSSHSDSTNEKLFF. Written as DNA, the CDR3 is TGTGCCAGCAGTTCGCACTCCGATTCAACTAATGAAAAACTGTTTTTT.

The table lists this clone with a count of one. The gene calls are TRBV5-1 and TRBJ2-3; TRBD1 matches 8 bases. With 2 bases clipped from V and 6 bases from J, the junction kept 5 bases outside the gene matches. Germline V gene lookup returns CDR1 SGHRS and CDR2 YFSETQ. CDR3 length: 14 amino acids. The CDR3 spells CASSFQGAGDTQYF. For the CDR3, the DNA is TGCGCCAGCAGCTTCCAGGGGGCTGGGGATACGCAGTATTTT.

The CDR3 loop is CASSLKGVYEQYF. As DNA, the CDR3 is TGTGCCAGCAGCTTGAAGGGGGTATACGAGCAGTACTTC. The chain has TRBV11-3 and TRBJ2-7; maybe TRBD1 (6 bases). The germline V gene encodes CDR1 SGHNT and CDR2 YENEEA. This CDR3 has 13 residues. V was cut by 3 bases and J by 4 bases, with 10 bases left in between.

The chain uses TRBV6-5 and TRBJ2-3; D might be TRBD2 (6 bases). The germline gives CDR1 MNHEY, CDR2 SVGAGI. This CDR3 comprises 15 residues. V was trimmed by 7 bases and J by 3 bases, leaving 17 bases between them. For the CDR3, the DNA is TGTGCCAGCACCCGGCGACTAGGGAATACAGATACGCAGTATTTT. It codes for CASTRRLGNTDTQYF.

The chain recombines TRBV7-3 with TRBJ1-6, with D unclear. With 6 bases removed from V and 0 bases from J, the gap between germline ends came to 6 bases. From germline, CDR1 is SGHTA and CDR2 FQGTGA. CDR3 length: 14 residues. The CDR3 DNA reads TGTGCCAGCAGGGCTAGCTCCTATAATTCACCCCTCCACTTT. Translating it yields CASRASSYNSPLHF.

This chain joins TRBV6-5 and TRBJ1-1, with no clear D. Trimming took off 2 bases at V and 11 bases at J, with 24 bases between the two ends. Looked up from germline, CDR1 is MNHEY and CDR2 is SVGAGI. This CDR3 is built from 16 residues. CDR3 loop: CASSYTQRGRPEVAFF. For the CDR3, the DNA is TGTGCCAGCAGTTACACGCAAAGAGGGCGCCCGGAGGTGGCTTTCTTT.

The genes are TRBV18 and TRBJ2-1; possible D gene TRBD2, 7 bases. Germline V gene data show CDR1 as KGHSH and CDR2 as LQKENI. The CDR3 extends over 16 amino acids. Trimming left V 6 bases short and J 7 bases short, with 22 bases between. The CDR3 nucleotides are TGTGCCAGCTCTCGCCGAGGGGGGGGGCACGGGAATGAGCAGTTCTTC. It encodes CASSRRGGGHGNEQFF.

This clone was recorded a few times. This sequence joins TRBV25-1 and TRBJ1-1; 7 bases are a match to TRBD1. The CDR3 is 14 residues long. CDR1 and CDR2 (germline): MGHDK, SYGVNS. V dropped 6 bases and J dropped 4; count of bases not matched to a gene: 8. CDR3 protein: CASRETGSITEAFF. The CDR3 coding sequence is TGTGCCAGCAGAGAGACAGGGTCGATCACTGAAGCTTTCTTT.

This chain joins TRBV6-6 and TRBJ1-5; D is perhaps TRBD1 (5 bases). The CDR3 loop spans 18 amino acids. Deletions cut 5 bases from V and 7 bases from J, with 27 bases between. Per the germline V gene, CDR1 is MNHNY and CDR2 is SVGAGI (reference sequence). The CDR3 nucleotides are TGTGCCAGCAGTCCCTCGGGAGGTCGCAGGGAAGTGTCCCAGCCCCAGCATTTT. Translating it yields CASSPSGGRREVSQPQHF.

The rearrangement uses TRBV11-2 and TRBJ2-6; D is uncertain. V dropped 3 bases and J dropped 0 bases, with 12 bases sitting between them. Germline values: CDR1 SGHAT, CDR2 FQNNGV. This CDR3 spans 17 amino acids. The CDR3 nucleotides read TGTGCCAGCAGCTTTGGCTCTGGCGGCTCTGGGGCCAACGTCCTGACTTTC. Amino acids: CASSFGSGGSGANVLTF. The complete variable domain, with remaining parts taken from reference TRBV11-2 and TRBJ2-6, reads EAGVAQSPRYKIIEKRQSVAFWCNPISGHATLYWYQQILGQGPKLLIQFQNNGVVDDSQLPKDRFSAERLKGVDSTLKIQPAKLEDSAVYLCASSFGSGGSGANVLTFGAGSRLTVL.

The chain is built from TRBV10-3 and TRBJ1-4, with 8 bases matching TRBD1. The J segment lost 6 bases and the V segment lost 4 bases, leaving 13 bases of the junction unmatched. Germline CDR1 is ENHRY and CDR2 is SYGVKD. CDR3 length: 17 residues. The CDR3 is CAISGTGIVSGYEKLFF. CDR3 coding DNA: TGTGCCATCAGTGGGACAGGGATAGTAAGCGGTTATGAAAAACTGTTTTTT.

CDR3 sequence reads: CASSPPTSGALAKNIQYF. CDR3 nucleotides: TGTGCCAGCAGTCCCCCGACTAGCGGGGCCCTAGCCAAAAACATTCAGTACTTC. This chain connects TRBV6-2 or TRBV6-3 to TRBJ2-4, with 11 bases lining up with TRBD2. The CDR3 has 18 amino acids. V was pared by 5 bases and J by 0 bases, with 9 bases of the junction left unmatched. Germline CDR1 is MNHEY and CDR2 is SVGEGT.

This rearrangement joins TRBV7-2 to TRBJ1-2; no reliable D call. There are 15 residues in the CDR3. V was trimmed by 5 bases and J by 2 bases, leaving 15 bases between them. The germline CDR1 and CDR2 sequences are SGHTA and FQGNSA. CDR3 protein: CASSPSPGRNYGYTF. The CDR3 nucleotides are TGTGCCAGCAGCCCTTCCCCGGGGAGGAACTATGGCTACACCTTC. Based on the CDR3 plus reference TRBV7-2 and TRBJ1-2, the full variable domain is GAGVSQSPSNKVTEKGKDVELRCDPISGHTALYWYRQSLGQGLEFLIYFQGNSAPDKSGLPSDRFSAERTGGSVSTLTIQRTQQEDSAVYLCASSPSPGRNYGYTFGSGTRLTVV.

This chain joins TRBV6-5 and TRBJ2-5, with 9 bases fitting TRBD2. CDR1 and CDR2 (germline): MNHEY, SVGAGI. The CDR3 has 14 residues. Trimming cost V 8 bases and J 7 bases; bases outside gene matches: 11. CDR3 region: CASSAGGGDPTQYF. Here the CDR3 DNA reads TGTGCCAGCTCCGCGGGGGGGGGAGACCCGACCCAGTACTTC.

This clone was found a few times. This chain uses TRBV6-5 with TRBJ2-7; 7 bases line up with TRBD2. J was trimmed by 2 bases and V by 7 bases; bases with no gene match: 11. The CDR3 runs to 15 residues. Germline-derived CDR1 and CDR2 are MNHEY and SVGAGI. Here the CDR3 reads CASTPQLASAYEQYF. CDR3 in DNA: TGTGCCAGCACCCCCCAACTAGCGTCCGCCTACGAGCAGTACTTC.

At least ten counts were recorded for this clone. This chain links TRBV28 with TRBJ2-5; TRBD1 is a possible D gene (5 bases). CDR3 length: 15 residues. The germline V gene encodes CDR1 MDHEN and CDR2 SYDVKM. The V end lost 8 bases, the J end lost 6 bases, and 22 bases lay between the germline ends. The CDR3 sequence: CASEQGASGGKTQYF. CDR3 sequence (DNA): TGTGCCAGCGAACAAGGGGCCTCCGGTGGGAAGACCCAGTACTTC.

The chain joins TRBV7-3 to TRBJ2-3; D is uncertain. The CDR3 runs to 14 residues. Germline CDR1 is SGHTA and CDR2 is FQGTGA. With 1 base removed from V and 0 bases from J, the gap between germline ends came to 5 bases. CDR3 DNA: TGTGCCAGCAGCTTAATGCAGAGCACAGATACGCAGTATTTT. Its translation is CASSLMQSTDTQYF.

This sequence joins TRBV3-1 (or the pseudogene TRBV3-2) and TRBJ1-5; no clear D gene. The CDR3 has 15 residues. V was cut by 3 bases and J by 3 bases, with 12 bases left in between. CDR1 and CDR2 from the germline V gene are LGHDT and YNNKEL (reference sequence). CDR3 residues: CASSHFRDLNQPQHF. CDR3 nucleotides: TGTGCCAGCAGCCATTTCCGGGATCTCAATCAGCCCCAGCATTTT.

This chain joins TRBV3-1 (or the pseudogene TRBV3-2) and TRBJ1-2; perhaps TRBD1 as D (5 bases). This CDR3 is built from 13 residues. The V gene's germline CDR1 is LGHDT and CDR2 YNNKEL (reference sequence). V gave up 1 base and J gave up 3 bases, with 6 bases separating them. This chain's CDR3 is CASSQARDYGYTF. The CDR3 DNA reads TGTGCCAGCAGCCAAGCCAGGGACTATGGCTACACCTTC.

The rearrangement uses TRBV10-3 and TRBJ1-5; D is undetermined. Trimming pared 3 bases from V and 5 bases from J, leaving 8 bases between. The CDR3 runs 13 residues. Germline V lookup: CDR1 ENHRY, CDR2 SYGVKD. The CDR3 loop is CAISEGDYQPQHF. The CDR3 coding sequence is TGTGCCATCAGTGAAGGAGACTATCAGCCCCAGCATTTT.

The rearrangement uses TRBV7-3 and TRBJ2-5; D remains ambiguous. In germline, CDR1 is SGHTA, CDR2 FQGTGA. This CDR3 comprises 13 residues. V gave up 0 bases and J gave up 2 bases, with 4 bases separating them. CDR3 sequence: CASSLTPQETQYF. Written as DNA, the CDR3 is TGTGCCAGCAGCTTAACCCCTCAAGAGACCCAGTACTTC.